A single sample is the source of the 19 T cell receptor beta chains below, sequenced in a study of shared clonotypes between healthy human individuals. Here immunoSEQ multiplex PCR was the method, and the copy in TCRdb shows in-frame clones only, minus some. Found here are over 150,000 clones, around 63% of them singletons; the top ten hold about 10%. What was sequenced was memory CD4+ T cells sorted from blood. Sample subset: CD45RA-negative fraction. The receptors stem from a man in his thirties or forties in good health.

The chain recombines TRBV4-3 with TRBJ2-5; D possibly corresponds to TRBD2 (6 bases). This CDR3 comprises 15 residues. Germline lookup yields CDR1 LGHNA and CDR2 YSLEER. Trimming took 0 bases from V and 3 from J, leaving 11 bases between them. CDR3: CASSQDGGTEETQYF. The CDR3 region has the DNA TGCGCCAGCAGCCAAGATGGAGGGACGGAAGAGACCCAGTACTTC.

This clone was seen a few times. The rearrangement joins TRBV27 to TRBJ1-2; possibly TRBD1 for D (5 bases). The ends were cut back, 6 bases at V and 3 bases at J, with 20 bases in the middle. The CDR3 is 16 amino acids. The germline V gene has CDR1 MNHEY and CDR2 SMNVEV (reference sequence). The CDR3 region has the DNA TGTGCCAGCAGGGTGTTAGTTCGGGGGGAGTACTATGGCTACACCTTC. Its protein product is CASRVLVRGEYYGYTF.

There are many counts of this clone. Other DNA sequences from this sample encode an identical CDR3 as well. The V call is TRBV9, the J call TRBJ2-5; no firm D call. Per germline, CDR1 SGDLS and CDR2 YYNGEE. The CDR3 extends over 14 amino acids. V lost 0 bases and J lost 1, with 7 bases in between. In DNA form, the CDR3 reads TGTGCCAGCAGCGTAGGAGTGGGCCAAGAGACCCAGTACTTC. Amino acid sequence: CASSVGVGQETQYF.

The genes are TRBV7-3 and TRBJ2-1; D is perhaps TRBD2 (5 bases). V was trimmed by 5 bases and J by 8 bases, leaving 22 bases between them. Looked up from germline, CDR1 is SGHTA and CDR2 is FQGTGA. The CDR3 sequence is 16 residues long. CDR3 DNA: TGTGCCAGCAGCCCCGGGATAGAAGTTTCGGTGGATGAGCAGTTCTTC. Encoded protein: CASSPGIEVSVDEQFF. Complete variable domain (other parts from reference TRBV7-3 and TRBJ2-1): GAGVSQTPSNKVTEKGKYVELRCDPISGHTALYWYRQSLGQGPEFLIYFQGTGAADDSGLPNDRFFAVRPEGSVSTLKIQRTERGDSAVYLCASSPGIEVSVDEQFFGPGTRLTVL.

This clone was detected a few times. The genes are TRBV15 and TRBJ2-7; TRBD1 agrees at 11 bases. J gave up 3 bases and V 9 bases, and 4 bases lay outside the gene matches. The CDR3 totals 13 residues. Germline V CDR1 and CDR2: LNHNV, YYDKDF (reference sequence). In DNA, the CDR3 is TGTGCCACAGGACAGGGGGCGTTCTACGAGCAGTACTTC. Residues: CATGQGAFYEQYF.

CDR3 DNA: TGTGCCAGCAGTGAAAAGCGGTACTCCTACGAGCAGTACTTC. Translating gives CASSEKRYSYEQYF. The chain couples TRBV25-1 to TRBJ2-7; TRBD2 is a possible D gene (5 bases). The V gene's germline CDR1 is MGHDK and CDR2 SYGVNS. This CDR3 contains 14 residues. The germline V and J ends were trimmed by 2 bases and 0 bases, with 8 bases remaining between them.

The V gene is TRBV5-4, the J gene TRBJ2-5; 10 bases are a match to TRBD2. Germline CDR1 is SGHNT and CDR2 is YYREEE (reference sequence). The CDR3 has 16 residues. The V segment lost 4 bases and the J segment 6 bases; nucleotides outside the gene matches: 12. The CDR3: CASSPPLAGAVKTQYF. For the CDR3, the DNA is TGTGCCAGCAGCCCTCCCCTAGCGGGGGCGGTCAAGACCCAGTACTTC.

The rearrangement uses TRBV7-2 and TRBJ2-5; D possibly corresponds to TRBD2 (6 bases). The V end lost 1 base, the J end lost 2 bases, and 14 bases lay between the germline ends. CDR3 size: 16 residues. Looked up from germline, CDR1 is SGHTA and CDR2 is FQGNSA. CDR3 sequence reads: CASSLVPAGTQETQYF. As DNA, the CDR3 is TGTGCCAGCAGCTTAGTTCCAGCGGGTACACAAGAGACCCAGTACTTC.

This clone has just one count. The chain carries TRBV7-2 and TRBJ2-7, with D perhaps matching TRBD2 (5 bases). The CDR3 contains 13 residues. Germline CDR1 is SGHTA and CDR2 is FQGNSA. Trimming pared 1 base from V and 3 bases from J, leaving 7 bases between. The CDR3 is CASSLGEGYEQYF. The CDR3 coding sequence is TGTGCCAGCAGCTTAGGAGAGGGCTACGAGCAGTACTTC.

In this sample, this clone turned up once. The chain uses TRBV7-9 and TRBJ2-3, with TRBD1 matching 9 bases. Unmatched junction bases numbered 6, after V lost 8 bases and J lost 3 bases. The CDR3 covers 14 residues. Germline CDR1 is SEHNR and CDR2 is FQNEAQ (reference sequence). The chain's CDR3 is CASLGTGRTDTQYF. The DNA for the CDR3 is TGTGCCAGCCTCGGGACAGGGCGGACAGATACGCAGTATTTT.

The CDR3 sequence is CASSQTAGQRNSYEQYF. In nucleotides, the CDR3 is TGCGCCAGCAGCCAAACAGCGGGACAGCGAAATTCCTACGAGCAGTACTTC. The chain has TRBV4-3 and TRBJ2-7; D might be TRBD1 or TRBD2, each matching 7 bases. The CDR3 has 17 residues. Deletions cut 2 bases from V and 1 base from J, with 18 bases between. The germline V gene encodes CDR1 LGHNA and CDR2 YSLEER.

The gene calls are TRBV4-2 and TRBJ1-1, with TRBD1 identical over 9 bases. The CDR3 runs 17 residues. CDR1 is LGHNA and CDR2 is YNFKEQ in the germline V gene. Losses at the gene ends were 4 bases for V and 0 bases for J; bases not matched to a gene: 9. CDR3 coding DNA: TGTGCCAGCAGCCGGGAGACAGGGGGTGTCGTGAACACTGAAGCTTTCTTT. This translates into CASSRETGGVVNTEAFF.

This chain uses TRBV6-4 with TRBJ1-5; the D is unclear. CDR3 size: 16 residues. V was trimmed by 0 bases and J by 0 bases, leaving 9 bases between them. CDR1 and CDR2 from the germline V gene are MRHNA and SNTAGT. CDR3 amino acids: CASSDSKVNSNQPQHF. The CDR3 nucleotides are TGTGCCAGCAGTGACTCGAAAGTGAATAGCAATCAGCCCCAGCATTTT.

This CDR3 reads CASSDPGKAGDEQYF. DNA for the CDR3: TGCGCCAGCTCCGACCCCGGGAAAGCGGGAGACGAGCAGTACTTC. The chain has TRBV5-1 and TRBJ2-7; the match to TRBD2 covers 8 bases. The V gene end was trimmed by 7 bases and the J gene end by 5 bases; junction bases not matched to a gene: 14. This CDR3 is 15 amino acids long. Germline CDR1 reads SGHRS; CDR2 reads YFSETQ.

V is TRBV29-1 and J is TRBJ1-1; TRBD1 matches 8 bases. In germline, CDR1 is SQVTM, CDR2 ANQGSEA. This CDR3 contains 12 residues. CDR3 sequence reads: CRGDRMNTEAFF. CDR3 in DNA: TGCAGAGGGGACAGGATGAACACTGAAGCTTTCTTT.

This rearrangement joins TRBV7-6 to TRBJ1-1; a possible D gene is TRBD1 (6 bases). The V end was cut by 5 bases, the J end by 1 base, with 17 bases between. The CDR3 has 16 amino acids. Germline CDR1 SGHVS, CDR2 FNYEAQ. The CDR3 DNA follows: TGTGCCAGCAGCGCACGGCCGGGACAAACGAACACTGAAGCTTTCTTT. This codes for CASSARPGQTNTEAFF.

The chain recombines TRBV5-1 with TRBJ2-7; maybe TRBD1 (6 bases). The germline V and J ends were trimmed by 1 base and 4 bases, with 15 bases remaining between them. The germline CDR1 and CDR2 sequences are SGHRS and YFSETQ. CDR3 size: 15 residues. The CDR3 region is CASSLLGTNTYEQYF. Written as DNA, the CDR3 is TGCGCCAGCAGCTTGTTGGGGACAAATACTTACGAGCAGTACTTC.

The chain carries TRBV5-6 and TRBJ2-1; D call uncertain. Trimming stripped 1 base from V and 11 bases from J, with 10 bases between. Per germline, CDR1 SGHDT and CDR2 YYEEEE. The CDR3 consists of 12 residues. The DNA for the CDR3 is TGTGCCAGCAGCTTGACATTACAGAAGCAGTTCTTC. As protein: CASSLTLQKQFF.

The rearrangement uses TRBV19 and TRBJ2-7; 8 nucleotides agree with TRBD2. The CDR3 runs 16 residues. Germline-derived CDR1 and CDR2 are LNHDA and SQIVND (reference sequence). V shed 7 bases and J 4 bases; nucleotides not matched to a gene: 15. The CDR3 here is CASTASGGRVEYEQYF. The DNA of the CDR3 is TGTGCCAGTACCGCTTCGGGGGGGAGAGTTGAGTACGAGCAGTACTTC.